This TCR beta chain appears in the sequencing data of a study of T cell clusters in autoimmune cytopenias. Approximately 36,000 genome equivalents of blood DNA were amplified for TRB. One tube held mixed TRB-A and TRB-B primer pools for touch-down PCR. TCRdb reprocessed the multiplex PCR reads and stores each CDR3 protein as one record, lacking DNA. The sample has under 14,000 distinct CDR3 sequences; the top ten hold 33%. CDR1 is SQVTM and CDR2 is ANQGSEA in the germline V gene. The CDR3 totals 12 residues. By frequency, this clonotype is medium-sized. This sample also appeared in a second study, on T cell repertoires in aging, cancer and after chemotherapy.

V gene TRBV29-1 combines with J gene TRBJ2-1; TCRdb lists TRBD1, though no DNA is available to test this call. The clonotype comes from a human donor in good health. The sequencing input was peripheral blood. The CDR3 region is CSVDRGRNEQFF.